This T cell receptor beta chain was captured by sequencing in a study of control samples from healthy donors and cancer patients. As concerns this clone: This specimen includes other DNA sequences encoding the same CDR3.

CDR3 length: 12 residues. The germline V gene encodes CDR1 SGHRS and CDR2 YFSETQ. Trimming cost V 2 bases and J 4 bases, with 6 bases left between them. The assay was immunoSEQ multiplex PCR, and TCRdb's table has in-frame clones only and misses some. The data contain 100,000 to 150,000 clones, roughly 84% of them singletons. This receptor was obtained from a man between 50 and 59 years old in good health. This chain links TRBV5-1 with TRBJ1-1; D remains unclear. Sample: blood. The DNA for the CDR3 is TGCGCCAGCAGCTTTGGTGGCACTGAAGCTTTCTTT. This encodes CASSFGGTEAFF.